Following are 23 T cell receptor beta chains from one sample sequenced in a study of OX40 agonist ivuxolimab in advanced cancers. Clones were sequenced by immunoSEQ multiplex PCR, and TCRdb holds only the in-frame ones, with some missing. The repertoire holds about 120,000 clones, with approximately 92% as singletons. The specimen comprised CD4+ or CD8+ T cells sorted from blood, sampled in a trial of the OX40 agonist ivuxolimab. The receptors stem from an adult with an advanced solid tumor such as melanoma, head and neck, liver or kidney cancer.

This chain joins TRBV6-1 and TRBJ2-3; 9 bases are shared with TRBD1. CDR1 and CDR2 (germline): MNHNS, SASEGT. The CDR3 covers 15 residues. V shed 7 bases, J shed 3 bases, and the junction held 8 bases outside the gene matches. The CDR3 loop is CASNRGRLATDTQYF. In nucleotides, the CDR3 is TGTGCCAGCAACAGGGGGCGTCTGGCAACAGATACGCAGTATTTT.

CDR3 DNA: TGTGCCAGCAGCTTATGGAGGGTCCGAATAAGCGAGCAGTACTTC. It codes for CASSLWRVRISEQYF. This rearrangement joins TRBV7-7 to TRBJ2-7; D possibly corresponds to TRBD2 (6 bases). Germline CDR1 and CDR2: SSHAT and FNYEAQ (reference sequence). CDR3 length: 15 residues. V lost 2 bases and J lost 6, with 17 bases in between.

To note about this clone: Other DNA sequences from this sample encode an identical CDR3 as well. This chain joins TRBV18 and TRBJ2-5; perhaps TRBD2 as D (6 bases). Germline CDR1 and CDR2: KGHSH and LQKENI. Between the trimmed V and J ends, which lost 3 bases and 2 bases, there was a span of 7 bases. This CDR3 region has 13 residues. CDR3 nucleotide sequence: TGTGCCAGCTCACCGGGACTGCAAGAGACCCAGTACTTC. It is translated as CASSPGLQETQYF.

The CDR3, as DNA: TGTGCCAGCAGCCGGGGACAGGGGGGGTATTCACCCCTCCACTTT. The encoded protein is CASSRGQGGYSPLHF. V is TRBV14 and J is TRBJ1-6; 11 bases are a match to TRBD1. J was trimmed by 8 bases and V by 4 bases; bases with no gene match: 4. The length of the CDR3 is 15 residues. CDR1 and CDR2 from the germline V gene are SGHDN and FVKESK.

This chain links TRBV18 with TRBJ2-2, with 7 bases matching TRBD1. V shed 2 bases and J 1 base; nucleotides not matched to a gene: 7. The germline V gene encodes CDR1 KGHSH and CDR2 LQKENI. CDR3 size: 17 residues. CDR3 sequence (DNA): TGTGCCAGCTCACCAACAACAGGGGCCGGGAACACCGGGGAGCTGTTTTTT. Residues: CASSPTTGAGNTGELFF. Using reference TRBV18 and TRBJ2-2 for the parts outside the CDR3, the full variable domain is NAGVMQNPRHLVRRRGQEARLRCSPMKGHSHVYWYRQLPEEGLKFMVYLQKENIIDESGMPKERFSAEFPKEGPSILRIQQVVRGDSAAYFCASSPTTGAGNTGELFFGEGSRLTVL.

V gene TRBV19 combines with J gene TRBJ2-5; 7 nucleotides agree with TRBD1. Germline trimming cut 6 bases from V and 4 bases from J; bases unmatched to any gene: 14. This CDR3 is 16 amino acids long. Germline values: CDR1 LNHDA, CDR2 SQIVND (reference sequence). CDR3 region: CASRLSSRGTRETQYF. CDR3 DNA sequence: TGTGCCAGTAGGCTTTCCTCCAGGGGGACGAGAGAGACCCAGTACTTC.

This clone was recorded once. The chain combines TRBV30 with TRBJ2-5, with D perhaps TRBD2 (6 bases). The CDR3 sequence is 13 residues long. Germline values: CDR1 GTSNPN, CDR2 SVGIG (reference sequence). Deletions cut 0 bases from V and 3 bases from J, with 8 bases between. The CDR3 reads CAWSVRREETQYF. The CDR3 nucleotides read TGTGCCTGGAGTGTACGGAGGGAAGAGACCCAGTACTTC.

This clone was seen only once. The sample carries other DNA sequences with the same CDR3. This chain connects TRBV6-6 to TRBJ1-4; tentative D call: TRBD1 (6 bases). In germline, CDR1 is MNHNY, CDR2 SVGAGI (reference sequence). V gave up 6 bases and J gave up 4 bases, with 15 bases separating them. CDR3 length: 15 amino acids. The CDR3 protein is CASSPQGSVNEKLFF. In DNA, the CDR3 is TGTGCCAGCAGCCCACAGGGCTCCGTTAATGAAAAACTGTTTTTT.

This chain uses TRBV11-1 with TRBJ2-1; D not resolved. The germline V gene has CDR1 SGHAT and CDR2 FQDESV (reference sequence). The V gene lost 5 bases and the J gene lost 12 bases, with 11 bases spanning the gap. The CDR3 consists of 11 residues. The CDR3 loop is CASSESLGQFF. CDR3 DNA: TGTGCCAGCAGCGAGTCGTTGGGGCAGTTCTTC.

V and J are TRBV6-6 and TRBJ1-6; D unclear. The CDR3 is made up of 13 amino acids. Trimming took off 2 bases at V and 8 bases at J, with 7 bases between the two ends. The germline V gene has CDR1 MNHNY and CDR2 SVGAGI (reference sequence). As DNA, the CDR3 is TGTGCCAGCAGTTACAGGAGGGATTCACCCCTCCACTTT. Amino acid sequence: CASSYRRDSPLHF.

CDR3 DNA: TGCGCCAGCAGCTTGGGTGAGGTGGGAGAGACCCAGTACTTC. Protein product: CASSLGEVGETQYF. The chain links TRBV5-1 to TRBJ2-5, with D unresolved. The CDR3 is 14 amino acids. Trimming shortened V by 0 bases and J by 4 bases, and 10 bases separated the two germline ends. Germline V lookup: CDR1 SGHRS, CDR2 YFSETQ.

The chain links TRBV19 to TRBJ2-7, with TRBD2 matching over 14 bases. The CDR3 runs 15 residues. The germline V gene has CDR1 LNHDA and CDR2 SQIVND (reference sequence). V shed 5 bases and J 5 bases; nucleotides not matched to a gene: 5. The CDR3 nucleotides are TGTGCCAGTAGTTCCGGGACTAGCGGGAGAAACGAGCAGTACTTC. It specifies CASSSGTSGRNEQYF.

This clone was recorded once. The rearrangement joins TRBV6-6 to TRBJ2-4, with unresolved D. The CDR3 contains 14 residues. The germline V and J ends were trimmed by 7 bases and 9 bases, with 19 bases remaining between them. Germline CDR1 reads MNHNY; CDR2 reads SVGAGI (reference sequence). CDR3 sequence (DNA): TGTGCCAGCATAGGACGGCTGACGGAAGGCATTCAGTACTTC. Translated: CASIGRLTEGIQYF.

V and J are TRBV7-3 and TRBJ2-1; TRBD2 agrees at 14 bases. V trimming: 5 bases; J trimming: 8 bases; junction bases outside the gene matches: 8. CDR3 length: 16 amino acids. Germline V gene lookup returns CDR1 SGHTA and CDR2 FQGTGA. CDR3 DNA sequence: TGTGCCAGCAGCCGGCGGACTAGCGGGGGGCTTGATGAGCAGTTCTTC. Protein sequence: CASSRRTSGGLDEQFF.

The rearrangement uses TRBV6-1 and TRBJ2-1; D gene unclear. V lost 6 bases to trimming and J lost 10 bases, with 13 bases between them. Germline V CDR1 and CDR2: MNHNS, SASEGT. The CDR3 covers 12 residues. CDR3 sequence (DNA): TGTGCCAGCAGACGCGACGCGAACGAGCAGTTCTTC. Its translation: CASRRDANEQFF.

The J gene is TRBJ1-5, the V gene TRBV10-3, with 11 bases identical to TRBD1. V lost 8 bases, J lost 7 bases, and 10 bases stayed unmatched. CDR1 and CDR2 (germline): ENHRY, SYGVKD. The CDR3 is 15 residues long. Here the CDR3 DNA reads TGTGCCATCGGTAGGGGACAGGGGGAGGAACAGCCCCAGCATTTT. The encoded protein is CAIGRGQGEEQPQHF.

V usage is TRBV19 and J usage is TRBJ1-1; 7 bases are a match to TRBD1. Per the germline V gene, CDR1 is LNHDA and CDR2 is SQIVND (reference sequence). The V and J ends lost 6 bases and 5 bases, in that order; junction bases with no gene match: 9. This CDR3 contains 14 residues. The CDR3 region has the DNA TGTGCCAGTAGACAGGGGAAGGGAGGGACTGAAGCTTTCTTT. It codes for CASRQGKGGTEAFF.

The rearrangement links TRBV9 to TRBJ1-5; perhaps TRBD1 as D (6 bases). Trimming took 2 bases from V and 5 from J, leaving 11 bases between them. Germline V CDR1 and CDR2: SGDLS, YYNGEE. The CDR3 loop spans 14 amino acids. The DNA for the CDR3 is TGTGCCAGCAGCGTCAGGGACACTTATCAGCCCCAGCATTTT. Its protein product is CASSVRDTYQPQHF. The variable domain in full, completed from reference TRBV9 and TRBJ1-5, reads DSGVTQTPKHLITATGQRVTLRCSPRSGDLSVYWYQQSLDQGLQFLIQYYNGEERAKGNILERFSAQQFPDLHSELNLSSLELGDSALYFCASSVRDTYQPQHFGDGTRLSIL.

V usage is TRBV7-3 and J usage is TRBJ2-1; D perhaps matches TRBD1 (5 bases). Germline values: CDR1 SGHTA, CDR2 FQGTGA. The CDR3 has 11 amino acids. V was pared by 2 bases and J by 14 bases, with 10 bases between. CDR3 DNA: TGTGCCAGCAGCTTAGGCCAGGACAAGTTCTTC. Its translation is CASSLGQDKFF.

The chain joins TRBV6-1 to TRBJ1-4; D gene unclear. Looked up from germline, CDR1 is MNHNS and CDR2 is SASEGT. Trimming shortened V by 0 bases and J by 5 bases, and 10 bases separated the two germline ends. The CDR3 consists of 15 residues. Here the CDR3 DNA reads TGTGCCAGCAGTGAAGCCTCAGCCCAAAATGAAAAACTGTTTTTT. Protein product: CASSEASAQNEKLFF.

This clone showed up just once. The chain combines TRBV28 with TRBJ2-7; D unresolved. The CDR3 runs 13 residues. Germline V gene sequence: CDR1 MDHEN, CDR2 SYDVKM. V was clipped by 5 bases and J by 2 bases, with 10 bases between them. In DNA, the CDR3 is TGTGCCAGCAGTGCGCAGGCCCCCTACGAGCAGTACTTC. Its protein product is CASSAQAPYEQYF.

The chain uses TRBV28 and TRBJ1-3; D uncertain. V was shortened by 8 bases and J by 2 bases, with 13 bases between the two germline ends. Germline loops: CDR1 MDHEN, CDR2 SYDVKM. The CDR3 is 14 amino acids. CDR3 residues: CASYEIGAGNTIYF. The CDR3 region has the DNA TGTGCCAGCTACGAGATTGGGGCTGGAAACACCATATATTTT.

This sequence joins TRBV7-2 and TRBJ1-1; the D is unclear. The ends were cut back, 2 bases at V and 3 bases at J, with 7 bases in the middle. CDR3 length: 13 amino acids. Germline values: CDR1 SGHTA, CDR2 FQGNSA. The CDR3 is CASSLRRDTEAFF. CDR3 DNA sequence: TGTGCCAGCAGCTTAAGGCGGGACACTGAAGCTTTCTTT.